These 22 T cell receptor beta chains share one sample of origin, sequenced in a study of Ad26.COV2.S vaccination and SARS-CoV-2 variants. The method was immunoSEQ multiplex PCR; TCRdb's version includes in-frame clones alone and lacks a portion of them. Counted here are hundreds of thousands of clones, about 91% occurring once; the ten biggest clones make up 3% to 5%. Sample: peripheral blood, taken after recovery from COVID-19. The receptors were sampled from a human donor who had recovered from COVID-19.

This chain uses TRBV7-9 with TRBJ1-1; D ambiguous. The CDR3 extends over 16 amino acids. Trimming took off 5 bases at V and 0 bases at J, with 16 bases between the two ends. Germline V gene sequence: CDR1 SEHNR, CDR2 FQNEAQ (reference sequence). The CDR3 DNA is TGTGCCAGCAGCCCCAAAGTGCGGGGAATGAACACTGAAGCTTTCTTT. This sequence encodes CASSPKVRGMNTEAFF.

A word on this clone: At one of its ends the junction is not consistent with the germline gene, which may arise from a read error. V is TRBV7-9 and J is TRBJ2-1, with TRBD2 matching 10 bases. CDR1 SEHNR and CDR2 FQNEAQ come from the germline V gene (reference sequence). This CDR3 region has 15 residues. The CDR3 bases are TGTGCCAGCAGCCTAGCGGGGGCCATCTACAATGAGCAGTTCTTC. This codes for CASSLAGAIYNEQFF.

The CDR3 loop is CASSIDQGGGRQPQHF. The CDR3 DNA follows: TGTGCCAGTAGTATAGATCAAGGGGGCGGGCGTCAGCCCCAGCATTTT. The J gene is TRBJ1-5, the V gene TRBV19, with 7 bases that match TRBD1. V shed 0 bases and J 6 bases; nucleotides not matched to a gene: 8. Germline CDR1 reads LNHDA; CDR2 reads SQIVND (reference sequence). The CDR3 extends over 16 amino acids. The full variable domain, with the rest looked up from reference TRBV19 and TRBJ1-5, is DGGITQSPKYLFRKEGQNVTLSCEQNLNHDAMYWYRQDPGQGLRLIYYSQIVNDFQKGDIAEGYSVSREKKESFPLTVTSAQKNPTAFYLCASSIDQGGGRQPQHFGDGTRLSIL.

The chain joins TRBV3-1 (or the pseudogene TRBV3-2) to TRBJ1-1; D uncertain. V was clipped by 2 bases and J by 1 base, with 11 bases between them. The CDR3 consists of 15 residues. CDR1 LGHDT and CDR2 YNNKEL come from the germline V gene (reference sequence). CDR3 in DNA: TGTGCCAGCAGCCAACTCCGGGGAGGGAACACTGAAGCTTTCTTT. As protein: CASSQLRGGNTEAFF.

The chain recombines TRBV2 with TRBJ1-5, with TRBD1 matching 7 bases. CDR3 length: 15 residues. The V gene end was trimmed by 6 bases and the J gene end by 6 bases; junction bases not matched to a gene: 11. The germline V gene has CDR1 SNHLY and CDR2 FYNNEI. The CDR3 here is CASRQTGTHSQPQHF. DNA for the CDR3: TGTGCCAGCAGACAGACAGGGACACACAGTCAGCCCCAGCATTTT.

This clone was detected only once. The chain recombines TRBV9 with TRBJ2-7; the D gene could be TRBD1 or TRBD2 (6 bases each). V lost 0 bases and J 3 bases, leaving 13 bases between the germline ends. The length of the CDR3 is 15 residues. CDR1 SGDLS and CDR2 YYNGEE come from the germline V gene. CDR3 residues: CASSVAWGAVYEQYF. In DNA, the CDR3 is TGTGCCAGCAGCGTAGCTTGGGGGGCCGTCTACGAGCAGTACTTC.

This clone showed up just once. The chain combines TRBV29-1 with TRBJ1-1; D might be TRBD1 (6 bases). V was cut by 8 bases and J by 0 bases, with 19 bases left in between. The CDR3 loop spans 15 amino acids. Looked up from germline, CDR1 is SQVTM and CDR2 is ANQGSEA. The CDR3 sequence: CSLSKGGGMNTEAFF. In nucleotides, the CDR3 is TGCAGCCTCTCGAAGGGGGGCGGGATGAACACTGAAGCTTTCTTT.

In this sample, this clone turned up once. The chain carries TRBV11-2 and TRBJ2-7; 9 nucleotides line up with TRBD1. CDR3 size: 16 residues. Per the germline V gene, CDR1 is SGHAT and CDR2 is FQNNGV. J was trimmed by 4 bases and V by 0 bases; bases with no gene match: 7. The DNA of the CDR3 is TGTGCCAGCAGCTTAGATCTGGGGACAGGGTCATACGAGCAGTACTTC. Translation: CASSLDLGTGSYEQYF.

This chain connects TRBV6-5 to TRBJ1-3; unclear D gene. Per germline, CDR1 MNHEY and CDR2 SVGAGI. Trimming pared 0 bases from V and 0 bases from J, leaving 9 bases between. This CDR3 region has 16 residues. Here the CDR3 reads CASSYSQTSSGNTIYF. As DNA, the CDR3 is TGTGCCAGCAGTTACTCTCAGACAAGCTCTGGAAACACCATATATTTT.

The chain uses TRBV10-3 and TRBJ2-1; possibly TRBD1 for D (7 bases). Germline-derived CDR1 and CDR2 are ENHRY and SYGVKD. The V end was cut by 3 bases, the J end by 6 bases, with 9 bases between. The CDR3 covers 13 residues. The CDR3 region has the DNA TGTGCCATCAGTGATCAGGGGGGCAATGAGCAGTTCTTC. This codes for CAISDQGGNEQFF.

The chain has TRBV27 and TRBJ2-1; D possibly matches TRBD1 or TRBD2 (6 bases each). Germline V gene sequence: CDR1 MNHEY, CDR2 SMNVEV (reference sequence). This CDR3 is built from 15 residues. The germline V and J ends were trimmed by 3 bases and 7 bases, with 16 bases remaining between them. CDR3 residues: CASSFPGARENEQFF. The CDR3 DNA reads TGTGCCAGCAGTTTCCCGGGGGCCCGCGAAAATGAGCAGTTCTTC.

The CDR3 coding sequence is TGCAGCGTTGACAGGGCCAATGAGCAGTTCTTC. This sequence encodes CSVDRANEQFF. The V call is TRBV29-1, the J call TRBJ2-1; possible D gene TRBD1, 5 bases. The CDR3 extends over 11 amino acids. Germline V lookup: CDR1 SQVTM, CDR2 ANQGSEA. V lost 3 bases to trimming and J lost 6 bases, with 6 bases between them.

The CDR3 reads CASRSGGTPSSYEQYF. Here the CDR3 DNA reads TGCGCCAGCAGGAGTGGTGGGACACCGAGCTCCTACGAGCAGTACTTC. V is TRBV5-1 and J is TRBJ2-7; D might be TRBD1 (6 bases). This CDR3 has 16 amino acids. CDR1 and CDR2 (germline): SGHRS, YFSETQ. V lost 5 bases and J lost 0, with 18 bases in between.

The V and J genes are TRBV10-3 and TRBJ1-5, with D tentatively TRBD1 (5 bases). Trimming removed 6 bases from V and 5 bases from J, with 11 bases in between. Germline CDR1 and CDR2: ENHRY and SYGVKD. The CDR3 loop spans 13 amino acids. The CDR3 protein is CAIRRDAYQPQHF. CDR3 nucleotide sequence: TGTGCCATCAGACGGGACGCCTATCAGCCCCAGCATTTT.

This clone was observed a few times. This chain joins TRBV7-8 and TRBJ1-1; D gene uncertain. Germline CDR1 and CDR2: SGHVS and FQNEAQ. The CDR3 runs 18 residues. Trimming removed 4 bases from V and 0 bases from J, with 21 bases in between. CDR3 amino acids: CASSSPTVGIEMNTEAFF. CDR3 sequence (DNA): TGTGCCAGCAGCTCCCCGACGGTGGGGATTGAGATGAACACTGAAGCTTTCTTT.

The chain is built from TRBV9 and TRBJ1-2, with TRBD1 identical over 10 bases. There are 14 residues in the CDR3. Germline V gene sequence: CDR1 SGDLS, CDR2 YYNGEE. J was trimmed by 7 bases and V by 4 bases; bases with no gene match: 7. The CDR3 DNA is TGTGCCAGCAGCCCCGAGACAGGGGGCGTTGGCTACACCTTC. This codes for CASSPETGGVGYTF. Full variable domain (missing parts from reference TRBV9 and TRBJ1-2): DSGVTQTPKHLITATGQRVTLRCSPRSGDLSVYWYQQSLDQGLQFLIQYYNGEERAKGNILERFSAQQFPDLHSELNLSSLELGDSALYFCASSPETGGVGYTFGSGTRLTVV.

This chain joins TRBV7-8 and TRBJ1-2; no definite D call. Trimming took off 1 base at V and 1 base at J, with 7 bases between the two ends. Germline lookup yields CDR1 SGHVS and CDR2 FQNEAQ. This CDR3 is 14 amino acids long. The CDR3 loop reads CASSLGGDNYGYTF. CDR3 nucleotide sequence: TGTGCCAGCAGCTTAGGGGGAGATAACTATGGCTACACCTTC.

This clone was counted a single time. V usage is TRBV29-1 and J usage is TRBJ1-3; D is ambiguous. Germline V gene lookup returns CDR1 SQVTM and CDR2 ANQGSEA. V lost 7 bases to trimming and J lost 0 bases, with 10 bases between them. CDR3 length: 13 amino acids. The CDR3 DNA reads as TGCAGCGCCACGGCCTACTCTGGAAACACCATATATTTT. It yields the protein CSATAYSGNTIYF.

The gene calls are TRBV2 and TRBJ1-2; D not certain. Germline assignment: CDR1 SNHLY and CDR2 FYNNEI. The CDR3 covers 13 residues. V was clipped by 7 bases and J by 4 bases, with 13 bases between them. CDR3 nucleotide sequence: TGTGCCAGCATGGGTTCCGACTTCTATGGCTACACCTTC. It is translated as CASMGSDFYGYTF.

The V call is TRBV7-3, the J call TRBJ2-3; 8 nucleotides agree with TRBD2. From germline, CDR1 is SGHTA and CDR2 FQGTGA. The V segment lost 5 bases and the J segment 5 bases; nucleotides outside the gene matches: 9. This CDR3 comprises 15 residues. The DNA of the CDR3 is TGTGCCAGCAGCACCGGGACTAGGCGCGGAGATACGCAGTATTTT. It specifies CASSTGTRRGDTQYF.

The chain combines TRBV4-1 with TRBJ1-2; no firm D call. The CDR3 totals 15 residues. The V and J ends lost 2 bases and 2 bases respectively, with 12 bases between them. Per the germline V gene, CDR1 is MGHRA and CDR2 is YSYEKL. The CDR3 nucleotides are TGCGCCAGCAGCCAACTACCTTCCCCCAACTATGGCTACACCTTC. This sequence encodes CASSQLPSPNYGYTF.

The chain carries TRBV10-3 and TRBJ2-1, with 8 nucleotides matching TRBD2. Germline V gene data show CDR1 as ENHRY and CDR2 as SYGVKD. This CDR3 contains 15 residues. Trimming removed 2 bases from V and 2 bases from J; junction bases left unmatched: 2. The CDR3 spells CAISEIGGAYNEQFF. DNA of the CDR3: TGTGCCATCAGTGAGATCGGGGGGGCCTACAATGAGCAGTTCTTC.